The 24 T cell receptor beta chains presented below share a single source sample, sequenced in a study of immune cell composition in non-small cell lung cancer. Sequencing used immunoSEQ multiplex PCR; TCRdb keeps in-frame clones, though not all of them. The sample has 5,500 to 7,500 clones, 70% seen once. Sample: lung tumor tissue. The receptors derive from a human donor with non-small cell lung cancer.

The rearrangement uses TRBV30 and TRBJ1-1; TRBD1 might be the D (5 bases). The germline gives CDR1 GTSNPN, CDR2 SVGIG (reference sequence). There are 14 residues in the CDR3. V dropped 0 bases and J dropped 5 bases, with 13 bases sitting between them. The DNA for the CDR3 is TGTGCCTGGAGTGTTTGGGGGGTTAGTACTGAAGCTTTCTTT. It is translated as CAWSVWGVSTEAFF.

The chain has TRBV14 and TRBJ2-7; TRBD2 might be the D (6 bases). The CDR3 sequence is 17 residues long. Between the trimmed V and J ends, which lost 1 base and 3 bases, there was a span of 19 bases. Germline CDR1 SGHDN, CDR2 FVKESK. The CDR3 sequence: CASSQAGPDGGIYEQYF. CDR3 DNA sequence: TGTGCCAGCAGCCAAGCGGGGCCCGACGGGGGTATCTACGAGCAGTACTTC.

V is TRBV2 and J is TRBJ2-5; tentatively, D is TRBD1 (5 bases). The J call is doubtful: the DNA matches TRBJ2-7 better. In germline, CDR1 is SNHLY, CDR2 FYNNEI. CDR3 length equals 11 residues. The CDR3 protein is CASSRAYEQYF. CDR3 bases: TGTGCCAGCAGCAGGGCCTACGAGCAGTACTTC.

This clone was seen a few times. The V call is TRBV6-6, the J call TRBJ1-1; D unclear. The V gene lost 0 bases and the J gene lost 0 bases, with 8 bases spanning the gap. This CDR3 has 15 amino acids. Per the germline V gene, CDR1 is MNHNY and CDR2 is SVGAGI (reference sequence). The CDR3 DNA follows: TGTGCCAGCAGTTACTCGGGCCGTTTGAACACTGAAGCTTTCTTT. Its protein is CASSYSGRLNTEAFF.

V and J are TRBV10-2 and TRBJ2-7, with TRBD1 identical over 8 bases. This CDR3 contains 14 residues. From germline, CDR1 is WSHSY and CDR2 SAAADI. V lost 5 bases to trimming and J lost 5 bases; unmatched junction nucleotides: 8. The CDR3 DNA sequence: TGCGCCAGCAGTTACTCCCGACAGGGGAACGAGCAGTACTTC. Translated: CASSYSRQGNEQYF.

The gene calls are TRBV5-4 and TRBJ2-1, with 9 bases fitting TRBD1. Per germline, CDR1 SGHNT and CDR2 YYREEE (reference sequence). The CDR3 is 14 amino acids. V trimming: 2 bases; J trimming: 6 bases; junction bases outside the gene matches: 3. CDR3 nucleotides: TGTGCCAGCAGCTTATCGGGACAGGGCAATGAGCAGTTCTTC. Its translation: CASSLSGQGNEQFF.

This rearrangement joins TRBV5-4 to TRBJ1-2; D ambiguous. Germline V CDR1 and CDR2: SGHNT, YYREEE (reference sequence). The length of the CDR3 is 14 residues. V was clipped by 0 bases and J by 4 bases, with 10 bases between them. The DNA of the CDR3 is TGTGCCAGCAGCTTGGTGGGCAGAACCTATGGCTACACCTTC. Its protein product is CASSLVGRTYGYTF.

The gene calls are TRBV9 and TRBJ2-1, with TRBD2 matching 11 bases. Germline assignment: CDR1 SGDLS and CDR2 YYNGEE. This CDR3 is built from 15 residues. J was trimmed by 6 bases and V by 5 bases; bases with no gene match: 7. The CDR3: CASSATSGNGNEQFF. In nucleotides, the CDR3 is TGTGCCAGCAGTGCGACTAGCGGGAATGGCAATGAGCAGTTCTTC.

This clone is medium-sized in the sample. V gene TRBV27 combines with J gene TRBJ1-2; D possibly corresponds to TRBD1 (6 bases). V gave up 6 bases and J gave up 6 bases, with 17 bases separating them. Germline V gene sequence: CDR1 MNHEY, CDR2 SMNVEV (reference sequence). The CDR3 extends over 14 amino acids. The CDR3 here is CASRSVGTHDGYTF. The CDR3 nucleotides are TGTGCCAGCAGATCGGTCGGGACACACGATGGCTACACCTTC.

This rearrangement joins TRBV28 to TRBJ1-2; D ambiguous. This CDR3 is 11 amino acids long. From germline, CDR1 is MDHEN and CDR2 SYDVKM. Deletions cut 3 bases from V and 8 bases from J, with 7 bases between. For the CDR3, the DNA is TGTGCCAGCAGTTTCCGGGTAGGCTACACCTTC. Protein product: CASSFRVGYTF.

This clone was picked up a small number of times. This chain uses TRBV11-3 with TRBJ2-2, with TRBD1 as a possible D gene (5 bases). Germline CDR1 and CDR2: SGHNT and YENEEA. This CDR3 has 14 amino acids. V was pared by 2 bases and J by 4 bases, with 8 bases between. CDR3 DNA sequence: TGTGCCAGCAGCTTACTAGGGGCCACCGGGGAGCTGTTTTTT. Its translation is CASSLLGATGELFF.

This chain connects TRBV7-9 to TRBJ2-7; D perhaps matches TRBD2 (5 bases). Germline V gives CDR1 SEHNR, CDR2 FQNEAQ (reference sequence). This CDR3 is 13 amino acids long. V was trimmed by 4 bases and J by 4 bases, leaving 11 bases between them. CDR3 sequence reads: CASSYCGPYEQYF. The CDR3 nucleotides read TGTGCCAGCAGCTATTGCGGGCCATACGAGCAGTACTTC.

The chain recombines TRBV5-1 with TRBJ2-7; 10 nucleotides match TRBD1. This CDR3 is 15 amino acids long. Germline V gene lookup returns CDR1 SGHRS and CDR2 YFSETQ. V shed 4 bases, J shed 2 bases, and the junction held 6 bases outside the gene matches. Written as DNA, the CDR3 is TGCGCCAGCAGCCTCGGGACAGGGGACCCCTACGAGCAGTACTTC. Translating it yields CASSLGTGDPYEQYF. Based on the CDR3 plus reference TRBV5-1 and TRBJ2-7, the full variable domain is KAGVTQTPRYLIKTRGQQVTLSCSPISGHRSVSWYQQTPGQGLQFLFEYFSETQRNKGNFPGRFSGRQFSNSRSEMNVSTLELGDSALYLCASSLGTGDPYEQYFGPGTRLTVT.

This chain uses TRBV7-2 with TRBJ1-3; D call uncertain. V lost 1 base and J 2 bases, leaving 9 bases between the germline ends. This CDR3 has 15 amino acids. Germline CDR1 and CDR2: SGHTA and FQGNSA. The CDR3 loop reads CASSLDSKTGNTIYF. CDR3 DNA sequence: TGTGCCAGCAGCTTAGACAGCAAGACTGGAAACACCATATATTTT.

This chain connects TRBV4-2 to TRBJ2-7, with D tentatively TRBD2 (7 bases). V dropped 7 bases and J dropped 0 bases, with 16 bases sitting between them. This CDR3 is 15 amino acids long. CDR1 and CDR2 (germline): LGHNA, YNFKEQ. The CDR3 region is CASTLGGGSSYEQYF. The DNA of the CDR3 is TGTGCCAGCACCCTAGGGGGGGGTAGCTCCTACGAGCAGTACTTC.

CDR3 region: CASSSPMAGQETQYF. The DNA for the CDR3 is TGCGCCAGCAGTTCCCCCATGGCGGGTCAAGAGACCCAGTACTTC. The chain has TRBV5-1 and TRBJ2-5, with TRBD2 as a possible D gene (5 bases). Trimming shortened V by 5 bases and J by 2 bases, and 16 bases separated the two germline ends. Germline V gene lookup returns CDR1 SGHRS and CDR2 YFSETQ. The CDR3 spans 15 residues.

This clone came up a few times. V is TRBV5-6 and J is TRBJ1-1, with D possibly TRBD1 on 6 matching bases. The V and J ends lost 0 bases and 0 bases respectively, with 15 bases between them. Germline CDR1 and CDR2: SGHDT and YYEEEE. The CDR3 loop spans 17 amino acids. The CDR3 here is CASSLVQGRDMNTEAFF. CDR3 nucleotides: TGTGCCAGCAGCTTGGTTCAGGGCAGGGACATGAACACTGAAGCTTTCTTT.

The sample holds a few counts of this clone. The V and J genes are TRBV18 and TRBJ2-7, with 8 bases matching TRBD1. The CDR3 runs to 13 residues. Trimming cost V 2 bases and J 6 bases; bases outside gene matches: 3. Germline values: CDR1 KGHSH, CDR2 LQKENI. CDR3 amino acids: CASSPIDRGEQYF. CDR3 DNA sequence: TGTGCCAGCTCACCAATCGACAGGGGCGAGCAGTACTTC. The full variable domain, completed using reference TRBV18 and TRBJ2-7, is NAGVMQNPRHLVRRRGQEARLRCSPMKGHSHVYWYRQLPEEGLKFMVYLQKENIIDESGMPKERFSAEFPKEGPSILRIQQVVRGDSAAYFCASSPIDRGEQYFGPGTRLTVT.

This chain links TRBV28 with TRBJ2-3, with D perhaps matching TRBD1 (7 bases). The CDR3 has 16 amino acids. Germline V gene sequence: CDR1 MDHEN, CDR2 SYDVKM. Trimming cost V 5 bases and J 2 bases, with 17 bases left between them. The DNA for the CDR3 is TGTGCCAGCAGTCGGACCGACAGGGAGGCCACAGATACGCAGTATTTT. This encodes CASSRTDREATDTQYF.

The V and J genes are TRBV5-5 and TRBJ1-4; D remains unclear. Trimming removed 1 base from V and 14 bases from J, with 18 bases in between. The CDR3 contains 14 residues. Germline V CDR1 and CDR2: SGHKS, YYEKEE (reference sequence). CDR3 bases: TGTGCCAGCAGCTTGACCGCCCGGGAGCCAGGCCTGTTTTTT. Translated: CASSLTAREPGLFF.

V gene TRBV5-1 combines with J gene TRBJ2-1; TRBD1 might be the D (6 bases). Trimming took 1 base from V and 7 from J, leaving 12 bases between them. Germline V gives CDR1 SGHRS, CDR2 YFSETQ. This CDR3 has 14 residues. CDR3 in DNA: TGCGCCAGCAGCTTGTGGACAGTTGGTAATGAGCAGTTCTTC. Translated, it gives CASSLWTVGNEQFF.

The chain recombines TRBV11-2 with TRBJ2-5, with 10 bases lining up with TRBD1. The DNA matches TRBJ2-7 better at its end, which makes the J call doubtful. Per germline, CDR1 SGHAT and CDR2 FQNNGV. There are 15 residues in the CDR3. CDR3 region: CASSATGTGVYEQYF. The CDR3 DNA reads TGTGCCAGCAGCGCAACCGGGACAGGGGTCTACGAGCAGTACTTC.

The rearrangement links TRBV6-5 to TRBJ1-2, with D possibly matching TRBD1 (6 bases). This CDR3 region has 15 residues. V shed 0 bases and J shed 6 bases, with 14 bases lying between them. Germline values: CDR1 MNHEY, CDR2 SVGAGI. The CDR3 region has the DNA TGTGCCAGCAGTTACTCGAAGCGGGGGGGCCATGGCTACACCTTC. Protein sequence: CASSYSKRGGHGYTF.

This clone has a single count. The chain is built from TRBV7-2 and TRBJ2-3; 11 bases align to TRBD2. Germline CDR1 reads SGHTA; CDR2 reads FQGNSA. The CDR3 is made up of 15 amino acids. V trimming: 5 bases; J trimming: 3 bases; junction bases outside the gene matches: 4. The CDR3 reads CASSPTSGRTDTQYF. The CDR3 region has the DNA TGTGCCAGCAGCCCCACTAGCGGGAGAACAGATACGCAGTATTTT.